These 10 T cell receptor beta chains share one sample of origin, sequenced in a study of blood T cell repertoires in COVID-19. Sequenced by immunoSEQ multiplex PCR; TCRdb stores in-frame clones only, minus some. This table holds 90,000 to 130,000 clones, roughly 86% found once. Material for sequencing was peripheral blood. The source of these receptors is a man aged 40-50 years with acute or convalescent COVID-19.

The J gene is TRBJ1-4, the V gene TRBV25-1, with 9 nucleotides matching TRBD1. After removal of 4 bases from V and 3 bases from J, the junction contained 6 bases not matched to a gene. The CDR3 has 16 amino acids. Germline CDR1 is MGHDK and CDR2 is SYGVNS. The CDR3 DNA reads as TGTGCCAGCAGTGCCGACAGGGGGATTGCTAATGAAAAACTGTTTTTT. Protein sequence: CASSADRGIANEKLFF.

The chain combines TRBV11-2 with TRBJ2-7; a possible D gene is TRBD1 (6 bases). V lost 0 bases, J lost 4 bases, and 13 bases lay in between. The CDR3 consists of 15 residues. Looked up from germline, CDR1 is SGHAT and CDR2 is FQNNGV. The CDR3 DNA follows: TGTGCCAGCAGCTTAGAATCCCTAGGGGGTTACGAGCAGTACTTC. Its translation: CASSLESLGGYEQYF.

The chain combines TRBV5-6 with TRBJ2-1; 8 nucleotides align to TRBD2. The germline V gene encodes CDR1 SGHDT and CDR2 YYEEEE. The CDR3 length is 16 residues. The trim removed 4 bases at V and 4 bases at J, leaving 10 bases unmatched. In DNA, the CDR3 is TGTGCCAGCAGCCCCGGGGGGGGACGACCTTACAATGAGCAGTTCTTC. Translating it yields CASSPGGGRPYNEQFF.

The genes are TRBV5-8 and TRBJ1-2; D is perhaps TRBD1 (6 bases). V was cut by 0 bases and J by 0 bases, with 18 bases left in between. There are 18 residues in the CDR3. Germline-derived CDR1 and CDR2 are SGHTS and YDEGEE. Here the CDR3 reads CASSLGAGAGEPNYGYTF. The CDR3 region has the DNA TGTGCCAGCAGCTTGGGGGCGGGGGCAGGTGAACCTAACTATGGCTACACCTTC.

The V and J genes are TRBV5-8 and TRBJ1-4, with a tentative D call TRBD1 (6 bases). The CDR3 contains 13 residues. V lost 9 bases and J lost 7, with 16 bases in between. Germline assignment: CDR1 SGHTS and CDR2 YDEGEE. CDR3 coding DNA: TGTGCCACCGTCAGGGGTTCAGGTGAAAAACTGTTTTTT. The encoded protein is CATVRGSGEKLFF.

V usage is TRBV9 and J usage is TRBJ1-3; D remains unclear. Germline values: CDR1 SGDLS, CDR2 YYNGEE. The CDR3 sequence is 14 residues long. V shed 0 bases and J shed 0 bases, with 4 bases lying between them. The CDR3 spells CASSVDSSGNTIYF. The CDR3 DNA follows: TGTGCCAGCAGCGTAGACAGCTCTGGAAACACCATATATTTT.

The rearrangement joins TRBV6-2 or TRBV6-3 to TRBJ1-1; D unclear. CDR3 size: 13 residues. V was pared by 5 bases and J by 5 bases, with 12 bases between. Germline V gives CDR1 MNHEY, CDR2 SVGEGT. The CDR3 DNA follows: TGTGCCAGCAGTCTGGAGGGCGGGACTGAAGCTTTCTTT. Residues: CASSLEGGTEAFF.

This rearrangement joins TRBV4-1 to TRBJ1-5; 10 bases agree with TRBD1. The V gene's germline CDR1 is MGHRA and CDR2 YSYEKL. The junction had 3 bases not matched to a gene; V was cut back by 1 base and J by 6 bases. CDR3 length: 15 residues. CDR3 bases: TGCGCCAGCAGCCAAGGGGGACAGGGGACTCAGCCCCAGCATTTT. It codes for CASSQGGQGTQPQHF.

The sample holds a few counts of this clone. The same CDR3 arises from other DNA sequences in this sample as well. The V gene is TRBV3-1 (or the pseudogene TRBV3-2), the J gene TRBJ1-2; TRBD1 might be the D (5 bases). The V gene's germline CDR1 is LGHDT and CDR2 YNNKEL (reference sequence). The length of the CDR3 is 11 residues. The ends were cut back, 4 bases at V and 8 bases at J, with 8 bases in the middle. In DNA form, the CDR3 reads TGTGCCAGCAGCCGGGGGAGGGGCTACACCTTC. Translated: CASSRGRGYTF.

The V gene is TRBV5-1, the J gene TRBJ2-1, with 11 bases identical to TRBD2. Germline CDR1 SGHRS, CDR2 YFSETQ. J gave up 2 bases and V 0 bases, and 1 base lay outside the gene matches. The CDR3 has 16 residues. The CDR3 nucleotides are TGCGCCAGCAGCTTGGTAGCGGGGGGGACCTACAATGAGCAGTTCTTC. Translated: CASSLVAGGTYNEQFF.